Below, 13 T cell receptor beta chains from the same sample are listed, as sequenced in a study of control samples from healthy donors and cancer patients. Clones were read by immunoSEQ multiplex PCR, and TCRdb kept only the in-frame ones, dropping some. The sample shows over 100,000 clones, about 90% of them seen only once. The specimen sequenced was blood. These receptors were taken from a young woman in good health.

This clone was recorded a few times. The CDR3 loop is CATRVGSSGTEAFF. The CDR3 nucleotides read TGTGCCACCAGAGTCGGGTCGAGTGGCACTGAAGCTTTCTTT. V usage is TRBV24-1 and J usage is TRBJ1-1; D gene uncertain. V shed 7 bases and J shed 4 bases, with 15 bases lying between them. The CDR3 loop spans 14 amino acids. The germline V gene encodes CDR1 KGHDR and CDR2 SFDVKD.

The J gene is TRBJ2-2, the V gene TRBV6-5; 9 positions agree with TRBD2. The germline CDR1 and CDR2 sequences are MNHEY and SVGAGI. Trimming took 8 bases from V and 8 from J; bases not matched to a gene: 9. The CDR3 runs 14 residues. CDR3 region: CASSPGLALGELFF. CDR3 bases: TGTGCCAGCTCCCCGGGACTAGCTTTGGGGGAGCTGTTTTTT.

The genes are TRBV10-1 and TRBJ2-4; D gene ambiguous. The CDR3 contains 18 residues. V was pared by 2 bases and J by 3 bases, with 20 bases between. Germline CDR1 and CDR2: WNHNN and SYGVQD (reference sequence). CDR3 region: CASSELPADVNGKNIQYF. The CDR3 DNA is TGCGCCAGCAGTGAGCTCCCCGCGGACGTCAACGGCAAAAACATTCAGTACTTC.

V gene TRBV12-3 or TRBV12-4 combines with J gene TRBJ1-5; D may be TRBD1 (5 bases). The CDR3 is 13 residues long. V dropped 5 bases and J dropped 3 bases, with 8 bases sitting between them. The CDR3 spells CASSMTDNQPQHF. The CDR3 region has the DNA TGTGCCAGCAGTATGACAGACAATCAGCCCCAGCATTTT.

The CDR3 spells CASSDGLYGYTF. The CDR3 DNA sequence: TGTGCCAGCAGCGACGGGCTCTATGGCTACACCTTC. The gene calls are TRBV27 and TRBJ1-2; D ambiguous. Germline assignment: CDR1 MNHEY and CDR2 SMNVEV (reference sequence). V was cut by 6 bases and J by 4 bases, with 9 bases left in between. This CDR3 contains 12 residues.

V gene TRBV27 combines with J gene TRBJ2-3; D is uncertain. Per the germline V gene, CDR1 is MNHEY and CDR2 is SMNVEV (reference sequence). The CDR3 loop spans 17 amino acids. V was shortened by 6 bases and J by 3 bases, with 22 bases between the two germline ends. CDR3 region: CASRPQTVDYRTDTQYF. CDR3 bases: TGTGCCAGCAGGCCTCAAACAGTTGATTACCGTACAGATACGCAGTATTTT.

In its sample, this clone was seen a few times. V is TRBV6-2 or TRBV6-3 and J is TRBJ1-5; 7 bases are a match to TRBD1. The CDR3 loop spans 15 amino acids. J gave up 0 bases and V 6 bases, and 5 bases lay outside the gene matches. CDR1 is MNHEY, CDR2 SVGEGT, per germline. The CDR3 region has the DNA TGTGCCAGCAGCCCACAGGGGATTAGCAATCAGCCCCAGCATTTT. This sequence encodes CASSPQGISNQPQHF.

There are a few counts of this clone. The J gene is TRBJ1-1, the V gene TRBV7-9; 7 bases agree with TRBD1. V gave up 5 bases and J gave up 4 bases; unmatched junction bases: 13. In germline, CDR1 is SEHNR, CDR2 FQNEAQ (reference sequence). The CDR3 runs to 16 residues. The CDR3 sequence: CASSQGSQGLGTEAFF. As DNA, the CDR3 is TGTGCCAGCAGCCAAGGATCACAGGGGTTGGGCACTGAAGCTTTCTTT.

Here the CDR3 reads CASSLRGEGGNEQFF. Here the CDR3 DNA reads TGTGCCAGCAGCCTGCGGGGGGAGGGCGGCAATGAGCAGTTCTTC. V usage is TRBV11-3 and J usage is TRBJ2-1, with 8 bases that match TRBD2. This CDR3 is 15 amino acids long. Germline-derived CDR1 and CDR2 are SGHNT and YENEEA. V lost 5 bases to trimming and J lost 6 bases; unmatched junction nucleotides: 9.

The table lists this clone with a few counts. The rearrangement links TRBV4-3 to TRBJ1-2; no clear D gene. The CDR3 contains 14 residues. Germline loops: CDR1 LGHNA, CDR2 YSLEER. Trimming took off 1 base at V and 4 bases at J, with 10 bases between the two ends. CDR3: CASSQAAGGYGYTF. CDR3 coding DNA: TGCGCCAGCAGCCAAGCAGCCGGAGGCTATGGCTACACCTTC.

The V call is TRBV10-3, the J call TRBJ2-7, with D tentatively TRBD2 (6 bases). The CDR3 runs 13 residues. Germline V gives CDR1 ENHRY, CDR2 SYGVKD. With 4 bases removed from V and 3 bases from J, the gap between germline ends came to 10 bases. CDR3 DNA: TGTGCCATCAGTGGGGGAGGATTCTACGAGCAGTACTTC. This sequence encodes CAISGGGFYEQYF.

The chain carries TRBV12-3 or TRBV12-4 and TRBJ1-4; the match to TRBD1 covers 7 bases. The CDR3 consists of 13 residues. The V segment lost 5 bases and the J segment 8 bases; nucleotides outside the gene matches: 5. Here the CDR3 DNA reads TGTGCCAGCAGTGCCACAGGGGTCGAAAAACTGTTTTTT. It encodes CASSATGVEKLFF.

This sequence joins TRBV30 and TRBJ1-4; D remains unclear. The length of the CDR3 is 12 residues. CDR1 GTSNPN and CDR2 SVGIG come from the germline V gene (reference sequence). V was shortened by 0 bases and J by 8 bases, with 7 bases between the two germline ends. In DNA form, the CDR3 reads TGTGCCTGGAGTGTCGCTAGGGAAAAACTGTTTTTT. Its translation is CAWSVAREKLFF.